The present T cell receptor (beta chain) was sequenced within a study of technical replicates of blood from several donors. This clone has only a few counts. This table comes from immunoSEQ multiplex PCR, and its TCRdb copy is limited to in-frame clones, with some not included. The sample includes 40,000 to 55,000 clones, 95% to 96% of them seen just once. The sample was T cells isolated from PBMCs. The sequence was obtained from a human donor in good health.

CDR3 sequence (DNA): TGTGCCAGCAGTGAAAGGGTAGCGGGAGGCCGGCGCGAGCAGTTCTTC. Encoded protein: CASSERVAGGRREQFF. The chain joins TRBV2 to TRBJ2-1, with 10 positions matching TRBD2. Trimming removed 2 bases from V and 10 bases from J; junction bases left unmatched: 11. In germline, CDR1 is SNHLY, CDR2 FYNNEI. The CDR3 loop spans 16 amino acids.